The 31 T cell receptor beta chains reported below all come from one sample, sequenced in a study of graft-versus-host responses after intestinal transplantation. Which antigens these TCRs recognize remains unknown. Assay: immunoSEQ multiplex PCR; the TCRdb copy retains only in-frame clones and omits some. In the table there are roughly 120,000 clones, around 93% of which are singletons. Sequenced here: unstimulated CD8+ T cells sorted from spleen or lymph node cells, sampled before intestinal transplant. Receptors originate from a human donor who received an intestinal transplant.

On this clone itself: One junction end disagrees with the germline gene, perhaps due to a read error. The genes are TRBV12-5 and TRBJ1-4; D is ambiguous. Germline V CDR1 and CDR2: LGHNT, FRNRAP. The CDR3 consists of 12 residues. CDR3 DNA: TGTGCTAGTGGTTTGTTTTCCGGAAAAGTGTTTTTT. It encodes CASGLFSGKVFF.

The chain recombines TRBV28 with TRBJ2-1; 12 positions match TRBD2. This CDR3 contains 11 residues. Germline CDR1 and CDR2: MDHEN and SYDVKM. The CDR3 nucleotides are TGTGGGACTAGCGGGACCAATGAGCAGTTCTTC. Translation gives CGTSGTNEQFF.

The genes are TRBV28 and TRBJ2-1; the D is unclear. Trimming stripped 8 bases from V and 4 bases from J, with 9 bases between. This CDR3 contains 12 residues. Germline V gene lookup returns CDR1 MDHEN and CDR2 SYDVKM. The CDR3 DNA follows: TGTGCCAGCCGTGGGTCTTACAATGAGCAGTTCTTC. Its protein is CASRGSYNEQFF.

The rearrangement joins TRBV7-8 to TRBJ1-1, with D hard to call. The germline V gene encodes CDR1 SGHVS and CDR2 FQNEAQ. V was shortened by 5 bases and J by 0 bases, with 13 bases between the two germline ends. The length of the CDR3 is 15 residues. This chain's CDR3 is CASSPQLGMNTEAFF. CDR3 nucleotide sequence: TGTGCCAGCAGCCCACAGCTAGGCATGAACACTGAAGCTTTCTTT. Supplemented by reference TRBV7-8 and TRBJ1-1, the full variable domain reads GAGVSQSPRYKVAKRGQDVALRCDPISGHVSLFWYQQALGQGPEFLTYFQNEAQLDKSGLPSDRFFAERPEGSVSTLKIQRTQQEDSAVYLCASSPQLGMNTEAFFGQGTRLTVV.

The J gene is TRBJ2-1, the V gene TRBV30; 9 bases are a match to TRBD2. With V trimmed by 5 bases and J by 8 bases, 16 bases remained unmatched. This CDR3 is 16 amino acids long. Germline CDR1 reads GTSNPN; CDR2 reads SVGIG (reference sequence). The CDR3 reads CAWGGPGTSRSHEQFF. CDR3 nucleotide sequence: TGTGCCTGGGGGGGGCCTGGGACTAGCAGGAGCCATGAGCAGTTCTTC.

This sequence joins TRBV11-2 and TRBJ1-5; TRBD1 might be the D (6 bases). CDR3 length: 13 amino acids. Trimming took off 6 bases at V and 6 bases at J, with 12 bases between the two ends. Germline values: CDR1 SGHAT, CDR2 FQNNGV. CDR3: CASSMGRGQPQHF. The CDR3 DNA sequence: TGTGCCAGCAGTATGGGCAGGGGTCAGCCCCAGCATTTT.

The chain employs TRBV7-9 and TRBJ2-2; no clear D. Germline CDR1 reads SEHNR; CDR2 reads FQNEAQ (reference sequence). This CDR3 region has 14 residues. V lost 9 bases to trimming and J lost 0 bases, with 11 bases between them. The chain's CDR3 is CAREYLANTGELFF. Here the CDR3 DNA reads TGTGCCAGAGAGTACTTGGCGAACACCGGGGAGCTGTTTTTT.

The rearrangement uses TRBV4-1 and TRBJ1-1; 8 bases line up with TRBD1. With V trimmed by 3 bases and J by 7 bases, 7 bases remained unmatched. The CDR3 spans 14 residues. CDR1 is MGHRA and CDR2 is YSYEKL in the germline V gene. The CDR3 DNA reads as TGCGCCAGCAGCCATACAGGGGGAGGTTATGAAGCTTTCTTT. Its translation is CASSHTGGGYEAFF.

J is TRBJ2-1 and V is TRBV5-3; TRBD2 matches at 13 bases. TRBV5-3 is filed as an ORF, its function uncertain. The CDR3 runs 20 residues. With V trimmed by 0 bases and J by 7 bases, 16 bases remained unmatched. The CDR3: CARSLGGLAGPIMVLNEQFF. CDR3 nucleotides: TGTGCCAGAAGCTTGGGGGGACTAGCGGGGCCAATAATGGTATTGAATGAGCAGTTCTTC.

The V gene is TRBV6-1, the J gene TRBJ2-5; D might be TRBD1 (6 bases). There are 14 residues in the CDR3. V lost 8 bases and J 3 bases, leaving 16 bases between the germline ends. The germline CDR1 and CDR2 sequences are MNHNS and SASEGT. CDR3 bases: TGTGCCAGCGTTTTTACAGGGAACAAAGAGACCCAGTACTTC. Translating it yields CASVFTGNKETQYF.

V is TRBV10-2 and J is TRBJ2-6, with 8 bases identical to TRBD1. V dropped 6 bases and J dropped 5; count of bases not matched to a gene: 9. This CDR3 is built from 16 residues. Germline CDR1 and CDR2: WSHSY and SAAADI. The CDR3 sequence: CASSRDRSLWANVLTF. CDR3 in DNA: TGCGCCAGCAGCCGGGACAGGAGTCTCTGGGCCAACGTCCTGACTTTC.

Only one count was recorded for this clone. The chain uses TRBV6-5 and TRBJ2-1; D is possibly TRBD1 (6 bases). This CDR3 is built from 12 residues. The V and J ends lost 3 bases and 11 bases respectively, with 11 bases between them. From germline, CDR1 is MNHEY and CDR2 SVGAGI. CDR3 nucleotide sequence: TGTGCCAGCAGTTATTCCGGGACACAGCAGTTCTTC. Residues: CASSYSGTQQFF.

The genes are TRBV2 and TRBJ2-7, with unresolved D. Per the germline V gene, CDR1 is SNHLY and CDR2 is FYNNEI. Trimming took off 0 bases at V and 3 bases at J, with 27 bases between the two ends. This CDR3 contains 20 residues. CDR3 sequence reads: CASSEALSPSTAQFNYEQYF. Written as DNA, the CDR3 is TGTGCCAGCAGTGAAGCACTAAGTCCGTCTACGGCACAGTTCAACTACGAGCAGTACTTC.

The rearrangement links TRBV13 to TRBJ2-3, with 10 bases fitting TRBD1. The CDR3 runs 15 residues. Trimming at V came to 5 bases and at J to 6 bases, leaving 8 bases not matched to a gene. CDR1 PRHDT and CDR2 FYEKMQ come from the germline V gene (reference sequence). This CDR3 reads CASSQLGTGVDTQYF. The CDR3 DNA sequence: TGTGCCAGCAGCCAACTGGGGACAGGGGTGGATACGCAGTATTTT.

The gene calls are TRBV13 and TRBJ1-5, with D unclear. V lost 5 bases, J lost 4 bases, and 6 bases lay in between. Germline V gives CDR1 PRHDT, CDR2 FYEKMQ (reference sequence). This CDR3 spans 12 amino acids. The CDR3 spells CASSARNQPQHF. The DNA of the CDR3 is TGTGCCAGCAGCGCCAGGAATCAGCCCCAGCATTTT.

This chain connects TRBV29-1 to TRBJ1-2, with 10 bases aligning to TRBD1. The V and J ends lost 7 bases and 11 bases, in that order; junction bases with no gene match: 7. Germline CDR1 is SQVTM and CDR2 is ANQGSEA. The CDR3 is made up of 11 amino acids. The CDR3 nucleotides are TGCAGCGGGGGACAGGGGTTGGAGTACACCTTC. Translated, it gives CSGGQGLEYTF. The full variable domain, with the rest looked up from reference TRBV29-1 and TRBJ1-2, is SAVISQKPSRDICQRGTSLTIQCQVDSQVTMMFWYRQQPGQSLTLIATANQGSEATYESGFVIDKFPISRPNLTFSTLTVSNMSPEDSSIYLCSGGQGLEYTFGSGTRLTVV.

This chain connects TRBV7-9 to TRBJ1-1; D gene unclear. CDR1 and CDR2 (germline): SEHNR, FQNEAQ (reference sequence). V was pared by 7 bases and J by 2 bases, with 8 bases between. The CDR3 spans 12 residues. CDR3: CASTRGNTEAFF. The DNA of the CDR3 is TGTGCCAGCACACGGGGTAACACTGAAGCTTTCTTT.

This rearrangement joins TRBV5-1 to TRBJ2-6, with TRBD1 matching over 7 bases. This CDR3 contains 16 residues. Germline-derived CDR1 and CDR2 are SGHRS and YFSETQ. V shed 5 bases, J shed 0 bases, and the junction held 5 bases outside the gene matches. The CDR3 sequence is CASRNKGASGANVLTF. CDR3 nucleotide sequence: TGCGCCAGCAGAAATAAGGGGGCCTCTGGGGCCAACGTCCTGACTTTC.

The chain combines TRBV27 with TRBJ2-7; the D gene is possibly TRBD2 (6 bases). V lost 8 bases and J 4 bases, leaving 15 bases between the germline ends. Germline loops: CDR1 MNHEY, CDR2 SMNVEV (reference sequence). The CDR3 consists of 13 residues. CDR3 DNA: TGTGCCAGCTGGACGGGAGCGTGGTACGAGCAGTACTTC. As protein: CASWTGAWYEQYF.

The CDR3 region has the DNA TGTGCCAGCAGTTTTAGGAGAGCGGGAGGAGATACGCAGTATTTT. Translated: CASSFRRAGGDTQYF. This chain joins TRBV27 and TRBJ2-3; 9 bases align to TRBD2. The junction had 6 bases not matched to a gene; V was cut back by 3 bases and J by 5 bases. Germline V gene lookup returns CDR1 MNHEY and CDR2 SMNVEV (reference sequence). This CDR3 is 15 amino acids long.

On this clone: No conserved phenylalanine or tryptophan ends this CDR3, so it is likely a read error. This chain joins TRBV28 and TRBJ2-7, with TRBD1 matching over 7 bases. Losses at the gene ends were 3 bases for V and 1 base for J; bases not matched to a gene: 0. CDR3 length: 13 amino acids. The V gene's germline CDR1 is MDHEN and CDR2 SYDVKM. The CDR3 protein is CASSFRGSYEQYL. The CDR3 coding sequence is TGTGCCAGCAGTTTCAGGGGGTCCTACGAGCAGTACCTC.

The V call is TRBV27, the J call TRBJ2-2; 8 nucleotides match TRBD2. The CDR3 has 13 residues. Germline V lookup: CDR1 MNHEY, CDR2 SMNVEV (reference sequence). V shed 3 bases and J 8 bases; nucleotides not matched to a gene: 2. The CDR3 spells CASSFPSGGELFF. For the CDR3, the DNA is TGTGCCAGCAGTTTCCCTAGCGGGGGGGAGCTGTTTTTT.

The sample holds a few counts of this clone. J is TRBJ2-7 and V is TRBV2, with 7 bases identical to TRBD2. V lost 10 bases, J lost 2 bases, and 8 bases stayed unmatched. Germline lookup yields CDR1 SNHLY and CDR2 FYNNEI. The length of the CDR3 is 13 residues. This chain's CDR3 is CAIRSGTAYEQYF. The CDR3, as DNA: TGTGCCATCAGGAGCGGGACGGCCTACGAGCAGTACTTC.

The CDR3 reads CASSWAPDQPQHF. The CDR3, as DNA: TGCGCCAGCAGCTGGGCCCCAGATCAGCCCCAGCATTTT. The genes are TRBV5-1 and TRBJ1-5; D is unresolved. There are 13 residues in the CDR3. Trimming removed 3 bases at V and 5 bases at J, with 9 bases between. Germline CDR1 is SGHRS and CDR2 is YFSETQ.

This clone was found a few times. This chain joins TRBV7-9 and TRBJ2-7; a possible D gene is TRBD2 (5 bases). Germline V gene data show CDR1 as SEHNR and CDR2 as FQNEAQ (reference sequence). CDR3 length: 16 amino acids. The V gene lost 1 base and the J gene lost 6 bases, with 19 bases spanning the gap. CDR3 residues: CASSLGMGKSGAEQYF. Written as DNA, the CDR3 is TGTGCCAGCAGCTTAGGGATGGGTAAGAGCGGTGCCGAGCAGTACTTC. The full variable domain, in which reference TRBV7-9 and TRBJ2-7 provide the parts outside the CDR3, is DTGVSQNPRHKITKRGQNVTFRCDPISEHNRLYWYRQTLGQGPEFLTYFQNEAQLEKSRLLSDRFSAERPKGSFSTLEIQRTEQGDSAMYLCASSLGMGKSGAEQYFGPGTRLTVT.

This chain uses TRBV29-1 with TRBJ1-2, with no clear D. This CDR3 is 12 amino acids long. The germline V gene encodes CDR1 SQVTM and CDR2 ANQGSEA. The V end was cut by 2 bases, the J end by 5 bases, with 9 bases between. This CDR3 reads CSVELSPYGYTF. The CDR3 DNA is TGCAGCGTTGAACTATCGCCGTATGGCTACACCTTC.

CDR3: CASTRLAGGYTDTQYF. The DNA for the CDR3 is TGTGCCAGCACCCGACTAGCGGGAGGGTATACAGATACGCAGTATTTT. This chain joins TRBV28 and TRBJ2-3; TRBD2 matches at 14 bases. The V gene end was trimmed by 7 bases and the J gene end by 3 bases; junction bases not matched to a gene: 6. This CDR3 has 16 amino acids. Germline loops: CDR1 MDHEN, CDR2 SYDVKM.

The chain couples TRBV27 to TRBJ1-2; tentative D call: TRBD1 (6 bases). This CDR3 is 13 amino acids long. V was clipped by 9 bases and J by 7 bases, with 18 bases between them. Germline V gene data show CDR1 as MNHEY and CDR2 as SMNVEV (reference sequence). Here the CDR3 reads CASKIQGVSGYTF. As DNA, the CDR3 is TGTGCCAGTAAGATACAGGGAGTCTCTGGCTACACCTTC.

The chain couples TRBV27 to TRBJ2-1, with TRBD2 identical over 8 bases. V shed 1 base and J 8 bases; nucleotides not matched to a gene: 7. Germline values: CDR1 MNHEY, CDR2 SMNVEV (reference sequence). This CDR3 is built from 15 residues. CDR3 in DNA: TGTGCCAGCAGTTTATACGAGCGGGAGACCGATGAGCAGTTCTTC. Translation: CASSLYERETDEQFF.

This clone was observed a handful of times. The chain links TRBV7-3 to TRBJ1-4; no reliable D call. The V end was cut by 5 bases, the J end by 3 bases, with 10 bases between. The germline V gene encodes CDR1 SGHTA and CDR2 FQGTGA. The CDR3 covers 14 residues. For the CDR3, the DNA is TGTGCCAGCAGCCCCGCCAAGTCTAATGAAAAACTGTTTTTT. Protein: CASSPAKSNEKLFF.

The CDR3 sequence is CASSQDNSNYGYTF. Written as DNA, the CDR3 is TGCGCCAGCAGCCAAGACAACAGCAACTATGGCTACACCTTC. The gene calls are TRBV4-1 and TRBJ1-2, with D unclear. Per germline, CDR1 MGHRA and CDR2 YSYEKL. This CDR3 contains 14 residues. V was trimmed by 0 bases and J by 2 bases, leaving 7 bases between them.